This T cell receptor beta chain was obtained from a study of Ad26.COV2.S vaccination and SARS-CoV-2 variants. Treatment reported: some 19 received Ad26.COV2.S at low or high dose, single or two shots; 5 received placebo; per-sample allocation not given. All samples were drawn on day 63, counting from the first vaccine or placebo injection. TCRdb's table, derived via immunoSEQ multiplex PCR, lists solely in-frame clones and lacks some. The profile shows 250,000 or so clones, approximately 88% of them singletons. V dropped 5 bases and J dropped 1 base, with 8 bases sitting between them. Per germline, CDR1 SGHTA and CDR2 FQGNSA. This CDR3 region has 14 residues.

Sample: peripheral blood, taken in a trial of Ad26.COV2.S vaccine versus placebo. The rearrangement links TRBV7-2 to TRBJ2-2; D is undetermined. This clonotype originated in a person between 18 and 65 years old who received the Ad26.COV2.S COVID-19 vaccine or a placebo. This CDR3 reads CASSPRGNTGELFF. CDR3 nucleotide sequence: TGTGCCAGCAGCCCCAGAGGGAACACCGGGGAGCTGTTTTTT.